Listed below are T cell receptor beta chains from one sample, sequenced in a study of blood T cell repertoires in COVID-19. Some clones are missing from TCRdb's copy, which holds only in-frame ones; the method was immunoSEQ multiplex PCR. The sample records 150,000 to 200,000 clones, 82% being singletons. Sequencing used PBMCs or T cells enriched from blood (not recorded which). The receptors were gathered from a man aged 60 to 75 who had recovered from COVID-19. Both conserved end residues are part of each CDR3. The D gene is left open where the match is weak. Some rows mark clone size as missing; the rest say once, few, many or name a class of expanded clone.

>TRBV10-3|TRBJ2-2|.|TRBD1
TGTGCCACCAGGGACAGGTCGACCACCGGGGAGCTGTTTTTT
CATRDRSTTGELFF
>TRBV3-1/TRBV3-2|TRBJ2-3|once|.
TGTGCCAGCAGCCAAATGGGGGGGCTGACGGATACGCAGTATTTT
CASSQMGGLTDTQYF
>TRBV2|TRBJ1-5|.|.
TGTGCCAGCAGCACGTCAGACAATCAGCCCCAGCATTTT
CASSTSDNQPQHF
>TRBV28|TRBJ2-7|.|.
TGTGCCAGCAAGACCGCCGGGTACGAGCAGTACTTC
CASKTAGYEQYF
>TRBV9|TRBJ2-7|.|.
TGTGCCAGCAGCGCAACGGCACAGATTAGTAGCGAGCAGTACTTC
CASSATAQISSEQYF
>TRBV6-2/TRBV6-3|TRBJ2-7|.|TRBD1
TGTGCCAGCAGTCTTACGGCGCGACAGGGGGCTCCGTACTTC
CASSLTARQGAPYF
>TRBV4-2|TRBJ1-2|.|.
TGTGCCAGCAGCCAAGATACGCAGGGGAGTTTATATGGCTACACCTTC
CASSQDTQGSLYGYTF
>TRBV12-3/TRBV12-4|TRBJ1-5|.|.
TGTGCCAGCAGTTTTCAGTTCAATCAGCCCCAGCATTTT
CASSFQFNQPQHF
>TRBV14|TRBJ2-3|once|TRBD1
TGTGCCAGCAGCCGGACCGGGACAGGGTACACAGATACGCAGTATTTT
CASSRTGTGYTDTQYF
>TRBV4-1|TRBJ2-7|.|TRBD2
TGCGCCAGCAGCCAAGACCGGGGAGGGTCAGGCTACGAGCAGTACTTC
CASSQDRGGSGYEQYF
>TRBV2|TRBJ2-6|.|TRBD2
TGTGCCAGCAGTGGGGGCGGGAGGGCCGTGTTATCTGGGGCCAACGTCCTGACTTTC
CASSGGGRAVLSGANVLTF
>TRBV10-3|TRBJ2-2|.|.
TGTGCCATCAGTGAGGGGCAACCGGGACCAGGGGGCCGGGAGGCCAACACCGGGGAGCTGTTTTTT
CAISEGQPGPGGREANTGELFF
>TRBV14|TRBJ2-2|.|.
TGTGCCAGCAGCCAAGTTGCGGGAAGGGTTTGGACCGGGGAGCTGTTTTTT
CASSQVAGRVWTGELFF
>TRBV6-1|TRBJ1-2|few|.
TGTGCCAGCAGTGAAGAAGGGAATAGGGGGATCGGCTACACCTTC
CASSEEGNRGIGYTF
>TRBV7-2|TRBJ1-5|.|.
TGTGCCAGCAGCCCCCTTGGGCCGAATCAGCCCCAGCATTTT
CASSPLGPNQPQHF
>TRBV18|TRBJ2-7|.|TRBD1
TGTGCCAGCTCACAACCGGGACAGGGTTCCTACGAGCAGTACTTC
CASSQPGQGSYEQYF